The clone carrying this T cell receptor beta chain was observed at least ten times. Its antigen is not identified. The data stem from a study of neurological immune-mediated disorders. For the study at large: The multiple sclerosis group of around 35 included 31 relapsing-remitting and 3 secondary progressive patients.

This CDR3 contains 14 residues. Per the germline V gene, CDR1 is SGDLS and CDR2 is YYNGEE. Losses at the gene ends were 3 bases for V and 8 bases for J; bases not matched to a gene: 9. Each TCR transcript was tagged with a 10-nucleotide random UMI during 5'RACE. Per sequencing run, 15-18 subjects together gave over 160 million TCR-beta sequences. TCRdb re-analysed the 5' RACE reads in MiXCR, keeping a single row per CDR3 protein. Here the sample spans 25,000 to 30,000 distinct CDR3 sequences, approximately 3.2% being singletons. Overall study findings and caveats: Phylogenetic grouping assigned the repertoires of 18 of 34 multiple sclerosis patients to a single related-CDR3 cluster, which may represent a signature.

This chain connects TRBV9 to TRBJ1-2; 8 bases fit TRBD1. The sample consisted of PBMCs. This receptor was identified in a woman aged 25-40 years with multiple sclerosis. The CDR3 reads CASSGDRPLRGYTF. The CDR3 DNA follows: TGTGCCAGCAGCGGGGACAGGCCTTTGCGAGGCTACACCTTC.